The TCR beta chain under discussion was sequenced for a study of blood T cells in healthy people across ages. Study as a whole: Template switching picked up about one barcoded beta molecule for each two T cells. Study-level points and caveats: With donor CMV status unknown, expanded clonotype changes were possibly confounded.

Researchers isolated at least 7 million PBMCs per sample. This clonotype was seen at least ten times. What it binds is not known. The authors ran a second PCR of 7 to 11 cycles using a sample-barcoded 5' primer and a J-beta primer mix. TCRdb reprocessed the 5' RACE reads with MiXCR, giving one entry per CDR3 protein. This table has about 730,000 distinct CDR3 sequences, roughly 43% appearing once. The CDR3 extends over 14 amino acids. Germline values: CDR1 SGDLS, CDR2 YYNGEE. Trimming removed 0 bases at V and 6 bases at J, with 10 bases between. The TCR comes from a woman aged 60-75 years in good health. The sample comprised blood. The V gene is TRBV9, the J gene TRBJ2-1; tentatively, D is TRBD2 (6 bases). The chain's CDR3 is CASSVGGTGNEQFF. In DNA, the CDR3 is TGTGCCAGCAGCGTAGGGGGGACTGGCAATGAGCAGTTCTTC. Supplemented by reference TRBV9 and TRBJ2-1, the full variable domain reads DSGVTQTPKHLITATGQRVTLRCSPRSGDLSVYWYQQSLDQGLQFLIQYYNGEERAKGNILERFSAQQFPDLHSELNLSSLELGDSALYFCASSVGGTGNEQFFGPGTRLTVL.